One sample yielded the 32 T cell receptor beta chains listed below, sequenced in a study of blood T cell repertoires in COVID-19 (dated by TCRdb to 2018 to 2021). The method was the immunoSEQ multiplex PCR assay. TCRdb mirrors the immuneACCESS table, restricted to in-frame sequences. Some clones are absent from its copies; in checked studies, under half trace to an unresolved V gene, and the reason for the others is unknown. The sample table records some 160,000 clones; around 80% of these occur just once. The ten largest clones add up to approximately 7% of the sample. Sequencing was done on a sample of peripheral blood. The receptor set was obtained from a man between 70 and 80 years old with active or convalescent COVID-19.

CDR3 coding DNA: TGTGCCAGCAGCCCGGGACAGCAAAATGGCTACACCTTC. Residues: CASSPGQQNGYTF. The genes are TRBV12-3 or TRBV12-4 and TRBJ1-2, with TRBD1 identical over 7 bases. The CDR3 has 13 amino acids. V lost 6 bases and J lost 6; bases outside the gene matches: 7.

This clone was observed a single time. The chain carries TRBV3-1 (or the pseudogene TRBV3-2) and TRBJ2-6, with 7 bases that match TRBD1. J lost 2 bases, V lost 6 bases, and 16 bases had no gene match. This CDR3 is 19 amino acids long. Germline values: CDR1 LGHDT, CDR2 YNNKEL (reference sequence). This CDR3 is CASSHYSGQTWPGANVLTF. CDR3 in DNA: TGTGCCAGCAGTCATTACTCGGGACAGACATGGCCTGGGGCCAACGTCCTGACTTTC.

The V call is TRBV5-6, the J call TRBJ1-6; TRBD1 aligns across 7 bases. CDR1 and CDR2 (germline): SGHDT, YYEEEE. The V segment lost 4 bases and the J segment 5 bases; nucleotides outside the gene matches: 9. There are 16 residues in the CDR3. CDR3 in amino acids: CASSLTSGTDNSPLHF. CDR3 DNA sequence: TGTGCCAGCAGCCTTACTTCCGGGACAGATAATTCACCCCTCCACTTT.

The CDR3 here is CAWSDSGTGVAYGYTF. The CDR3 DNA sequence: TGTGCCTGGAGTGACTCCGGGACAGGGGTAGCCTATGGCTACACCTTC. The chain is built from TRBV30 and TRBJ1-2; 10 nucleotides agree with TRBD1. Germline-derived CDR1 and CDR2 are GTSNPN and SVGIG (reference sequence). V was clipped by 1 base and J by 4 bases; unmatched bases: 9. This CDR3 has 16 residues.

The chain is built from TRBV6-5 and TRBJ1-2; no clear D gene. Germline V CDR1 and CDR2: MNHEY, SVGAGI. CDR3 size: 14 residues. V lost 0 bases and J 4 bases, leaving 9 bases between the germline ends. CDR3 nucleotides: TGTGCCAGCAGTTACTCGAGGGATTTCTATGGCTACACCTTC. Translating it yields CASSYSRDFYGYTF.

This clone was observed a few times. The chain has TRBV5-6 and TRBJ1-1, with D uncertain. The V gene lost 6 bases and the J gene lost 4 bases, with 10 bases spanning the gap. There are 12 residues in the CDR3. Per germline, CDR1 SGHDT and CDR2 YYEEEE. The CDR3 DNA is TGTGCCAGCAAACGAGGGCGCACTGAAGCTTTCTTT. Translating gives CASKRGRTEAFF.

This rearrangement joins TRBV7-2 to TRBJ2-3; 8 bases match TRBD2. With V trimmed by 5 bases and J by 6 bases, 16 bases remained unmatched. This CDR3 region has 17 residues. CDR1 is SGHTA and CDR2 is FQGNSA in the germline V gene. CDR3 nucleotides: TGTGCCAGCAGCGCAGACGGACCGGGACTAGTGACGGATACGCAGTATTTT. It translates to CASSADGPGLVTDTQYF.

V gene TRBV6-2 or TRBV6-3 combines with J gene TRBJ1-6, with a possible D match to TRBD1 (6 bases). With 6 bases removed from V and 7 bases from J, the gap between germline ends came to 13 bases. Germline loops: CDR1 MNHEY, CDR2 SVGEGT. The CDR3 runs to 14 residues. The CDR3 region is CASSRDTENSPLHF. The CDR3 DNA is TGTGCCAGCAGCCGGGACACGGAGAATTCACCCCTCCACTTT.

This chain uses TRBV6-6 with TRBJ1-5, with D possibly matching TRBD1 (6 bases). CDR1 and CDR2 from the germline V gene are MNHNY and SVGAGI (reference sequence). V lost 4 bases and J lost 5, with 9 bases in between. This CDR3 comprises 13 residues. The CDR3: CASSLQGDQPQHF. For the CDR3, the DNA is TGTGCCAGCAGTTTACAGGGCGATCAGCCCCAGCATTTT.

CDR3 nucleotide sequence: TGTGCCAGCAGTGGGACAGGGGGTTCGAGTGAGCAGTTCTTC. Protein: CASSGTGGSSEQFF. The genes are TRBV2 and TRBJ2-1; TRBD1 matches 10 bases. The CDR3 spans 14 residues. Unmatched junction bases numbered 6, after V lost 4 bases and J lost 9 bases. In germline, CDR1 is SNHLY, CDR2 FYNNEI.

The chain joins TRBV7-9 to TRBJ1-5, with a weak D call TRBD1 (6 bases). In germline, CDR1 is SEHNR, CDR2 FQNEAQ (reference sequence). The CDR3 contains 15 residues. The ends were cut back, 5 bases at V and 3 bases at J, with 14 bases in the middle. CDR3 in DNA: TGTGCCAGCAGCCCGGAACAGGGATCCAATCAGCCCCAGCATTTT. Amino acid sequence: CASSPEQGSNQPQHF.

The chain uses TRBV5-1 and TRBJ1-4; 8 bases map to TRBD1. V shed 5 bases, J shed 7 bases, and the junction held 10 bases outside the gene matches. This CDR3 is 15 amino acids long. The germline V gene has CDR1 SGHRS and CDR2 YFSETQ. The CDR3 region is CASSSQGAQGEKLFF. The CDR3 DNA reads TGCGCCAGCAGTTCCCAGGGGGCGCAGGGTGAAAAACTGTTTTTT. Looking up the rest from reference TRBV5-1 and TRBJ1-4 gives the full variable domain: KAGVTQTPRYLIKTRGQQVTLSCSPISGHRSVSWYQQTPGQGLQFLFEYFSETQRNKGNFPGRFSGRQFSNSRSEMNVSTLELGDSALYLCASSSQGAQGEKLFFGSGTQLSVL.

This chain uses TRBV3-1 (or the pseudogene TRBV3-2) with TRBJ1-2, with a possible D match to TRBD1 (5 bases). Germline V gene lookup returns CDR1 LGHDT and CDR2 YNNKEL (reference sequence). The ends were cut back, 4 bases at V and 5 bases at J, with 14 bases in the middle. CDR3 length: 14 amino acids. CDR3 loop: CASSLGVSGYGYTF. CDR3 coding DNA: TGTGCCAGCAGCCTAGGGGTTTCAGGGTATGGCTACACCTTC.

About this clone: At one of its ends the junction is not consistent with the germline gene, which may arise from a read error. This sequence joins TRBV10-3 and TRBJ1-1, with D tentatively TRBD1 (6 bases). The CDR3 contains 13 residues. The germline V gene encodes CDR1 ENHRY and CDR2 SYGVKD. The CDR3 sequence is CAIRELQGTEAFF. The CDR3 nucleotides read TGTGCCATCAGAGAGTTACAGGGCACTGAAGCTTTCTTT.

Only one count was recorded for this clone. The chain carries TRBV2 and TRBJ2-3; tentative D call: TRBD2 (6 bases). V lost 0 bases and J 2 bases, leaving 12 bases between the germline ends. The CDR3 consists of 16 residues. Germline-derived CDR1 and CDR2 are SNHLY and FYNNEI. The CDR3, as DNA: TGTGCCAGCAGTGAAGCGGCCGGGACTTCCACAGATACGCAGTATTTT. Its translation: CASSEAAGTSTDTQYF.

V and J are TRBV6-1 and TRBJ2-1, with 7 nucleotides matching TRBD1. The length of the CDR3 is 16 residues. The J segment lost 8 bases and the V segment lost 8 bases, leaving 18 bases of the junction unmatched. Germline CDR1 and CDR2: MNHNS and SASEGT. The CDR3 nucleotides are TGTGCCAGCGGTGGCCCCGACAGGGATCAGAGGCATGAGCAGTTCTTC. It encodes CASGGPDRDQRHEQFF.

The chain recombines TRBV6-5 with TRBJ2-4; 8 bases are shared with TRBD2. CDR1 is MNHEY, CDR2 SVGAGI, per germline. The length of the CDR3 is 14 residues. The V segment lost 2 bases and the J segment 6 bases; nucleotides outside the gene matches: 3. The CDR3 DNA reads as TGTGCCAGCAGTTACGGGCTAGCGGGAAACATTCAGTACTTC. This sequence encodes CASSYGLAGNIQYF.

The V and J genes are TRBV2 and TRBJ1-3; D might be TRBD1 (6 bases). Germline V gene sequence: CDR1 SNHLY, CDR2 FYNNEI. Trimming cost V 6 bases and J 6 bases, with 12 bases left between them. This CDR3 spans 13 amino acids. CDR3 in amino acids: CASRGTNLNTIYF. DNA of the CDR3: TGTGCCAGCAGGGGGACAAATCTAAACACCATATATTTT.

The chain has TRBV18 and TRBJ2-2, with 11 bases that match TRBD2. The J segment lost 1 base and the V segment lost 1 base, leaving 5 bases of the junction unmatched. The CDR3 extends over 18 amino acids. Germline V lookup: CDR1 KGHSH, CDR2 LQKENI. The DNA of the CDR3 is TGTGCCAGCTCACCACATCAACTAGCGGGGGAGAACACCGGGGAGCTGTTTTTT. Its translation is CASSPHQLAGENTGELFF.

This clone was detected a few times. The chain carries TRBV30 and TRBJ2-5, with no clear D. CDR3 length: 14 amino acids. The V gene lost 1 base and the J gene lost 1 base, with 10 bases spanning the gap. CDR1 and CDR2 from the germline V gene are GTSNPN and SVGIG (reference sequence). CDR3 coding DNA: TGTGCCTGGAGTGAGTGGGCAGGCCAAGAGACCCAGTACTTC. This translates into CAWSEWAGQETQYF.

The chain uses TRBV6-2 or TRBV6-3 and TRBJ2-5; 14 nucleotides line up with TRBD2. The germline V gene has CDR1 MNHEY and CDR2 SVGEGT. The CDR3 has 17 residues. V lost 4 bases, J lost 1 base, and 5 bases stayed unmatched. CDR3 amino acids: CASSSRTSGGSQETQYF. The CDR3 bases are TGTGCCAGCAGTTCCCGGACTAGCGGGGGGTCCCAAGAGACCCAGTACTTC.

V usage is TRBV6-5 and J usage is TRBJ1-2; the D gene is possibly TRBD1 (6 bases). V was shortened by 0 bases and J by 7 bases, with 12 bases between the two germline ends. CDR1 is MNHEY and CDR2 is SVGAGI in the germline V gene. The CDR3 consists of 14 residues. CDR3 DNA sequence: TGTGCCAGCAGTTACTCCCGACAGGAAGGTGGCTACACCTTC. It encodes CASSYSRQEGGYTF.

This clone was detected a few times. This chain connects TRBV29-1 to TRBJ1-2; no clear D gene. This CDR3 contains 11 residues. V lost 6 bases, J lost 4 bases, and 9 bases lay in between. Per the germline V gene, CDR1 is SQVTM and CDR2 is ANQGSEA. As DNA, the CDR3 is TGCAGCGTATCGGCGGTCTATGGCTACACCTTC. It is translated as CSVSAVYGYTF. Supplemented by reference TRBV29-1 and TRBJ1-2, the full variable domain reads SAVISQKPSRDICQRGTSLTIQCQVDSQVTMMFWYRQQPGQSLTLIATANQGSEATYESGFVIDKFPISRPNLTFSTLTVSNMSPEDSSIYLCSVSAVYGYTFGSGTRLTVV.

The sample holds a few counts of this clone. The chain recombines TRBV2 with TRBJ1-5; TRBD1 matches 7 bases. The junction had 7 bases not matched to a gene; V was cut back by 6 bases and J by 2 bases. CDR1 SNHLY and CDR2 FYNNEI come from the germline V gene. This CDR3 is built from 15 residues. DNA of the CDR3: TGTGCCAGCAGCTACAGGGGACTGGGCAATCAGCCCCAGCATTTT. As protein: CASSYRGLGNQPQHF.

Note on this clone: This CDR3 is also generated by other DNA sequences in the sample. The genes are TRBV10-3 and TRBJ1-1; 7 bases fit TRBD1. Germline V lookup: CDR1 ENHRY, CDR2 SYGVKD. The CDR3 has 14 residues. With 4 bases clipped from V and 0 bases from J, the junction kept 2 bases outside the gene matches. In DNA, the CDR3 is TGTGCCATCAGTGGAGGGGGCATGAACACTGAAGCTTTCTTT. It codes for CAISGGGMNTEAFF.

The chain recombines TRBV11-2 with TRBJ2-1, with TRBD1 identical over 8 bases. Germline V gene lookup returns CDR1 SGHAT and CDR2 FQNNGV. CDR3 length equals 16 residues. V dropped 4 bases and J dropped 7; count of bases not matched to a gene: 12. The CDR3 loop is CASSSSVGQGTNEQFF. The CDR3 region has the DNA TGTGCCAGCAGCTCGTCCGTTGGACAGGGTACTAATGAGCAGTTCTTC. Looking up the rest from reference TRBV11-2 and TRBJ2-1 gives the full variable domain: EAGVAQSPRYKIIEKRQSVAFWCNPISGHATLYWYQQILGQGPKLLIQFQNNGVVDDSQLPKDRFSAERLKGVDSTLKIQPAKLEDSAVYLCASSSSVGQGTNEQFFGPGTRLTVL.

The CDR3 region has the DNA TGTGCCAGCTCGCGGGACAGGGCGAACAATCAGCCCCAGCATTTT. Translation gives CASSRDRANNQPQHF. The rearrangement uses TRBV6-5 and TRBJ1-5; TRBD1 agrees at 9 bases. The CDR3 runs to 15 residues. The V gene's germline CDR1 is MNHEY and CDR2 SVGAGI. V gave up 8 bases and J gave up 3 bases; unmatched junction bases: 8.

This clone was counted between two and nine times. The V call is TRBV5-1, the J call TRBJ2-1, with D perhaps TRBD1 (5 bases). V was cut by 3 bases and J by 0 bases, with 16 bases left in between. The germline V gene encodes CDR1 SGHRS and CDR2 YFSETQ. The length of the CDR3 is 17 residues. CDR3 sequence reads: CASSSYSGLSSYNEQFF. The CDR3 nucleotides read TGCGCCAGCAGCTCCTACTCAGGGCTTAGCTCCTACAATGAGCAGTTCTTC.

The V call is TRBV12-5, the J call TRBJ1-5, with TRBD1 as a possible D gene (6 bases). CDR3 size: 13 residues. CDR1 and CDR2 (germline): LGHNT, FRNRAP. V lost 6 bases, J lost 3 bases, and 9 bases lay in between. The CDR3 sequence: CASGEGHNQPQHF. The DNA of the CDR3 is TGTGCTAGTGGAGAGGGACACAATCAGCCCCAGCATTTT. Full variable domain (rest looked up from reference TRBV12-5 and TRBJ1-5): DARVTQTPRHKVTEMGQEVTMRCQPILGHNTVFWYRQTMMQGLELLAYFRNRAPLDDSGMPKDRFSAEMPDATLATLKIQPSEPRDSAVYFCASGEGHNQPQHFGDGTRLSIL.

The gene calls are TRBV6-1 and TRBJ2-7, with D perhaps matching TRBD1 (5 bases). Germline V gene data show CDR1 as MNHNS and CDR2 as SASEGT. Between the trimmed V and J ends, which lost 4 bases and 0 bases, there was a span of 16 bases. The CDR3 is 16 residues long. CDR3: CASSGGYRYNSYEQYF. The CDR3 DNA reads as TGTGCCAGCAGTGGGGGCTACCGGTACAACTCCTACGAGCAGTACTTC.

This clone turned up a few times. The chain couples TRBV6-2 or TRBV6-3 to TRBJ1-1, with 9 bases lining up with TRBD1. This CDR3 is built from 13 residues. V lost 2 bases to trimming and J lost 7 bases; unmatched junction nucleotides: 2. Per germline, CDR1 MNHEY and CDR2 SVGEGT. The CDR3 DNA follows: TGTGCCAGCAGTTACGACAGGGGGAATGAAGCTTTCTTT. The encoded protein is CASSYDRGNEAFF.

V and J are TRBV7-9 and TRBJ1-1; D gene ambiguous. V lost 6 bases, J lost 9 bases, and 17 bases lay in between. This CDR3 is 13 amino acids long. Germline values: CDR1 SEHNR, CDR2 FQNEAQ (reference sequence). CDR3 amino acids: CASSSYGELKAFF. In nucleotides, the CDR3 is TGTGCCAGCAGTTCCTACGGGGAGCTAAAAGCTTTCTTT.